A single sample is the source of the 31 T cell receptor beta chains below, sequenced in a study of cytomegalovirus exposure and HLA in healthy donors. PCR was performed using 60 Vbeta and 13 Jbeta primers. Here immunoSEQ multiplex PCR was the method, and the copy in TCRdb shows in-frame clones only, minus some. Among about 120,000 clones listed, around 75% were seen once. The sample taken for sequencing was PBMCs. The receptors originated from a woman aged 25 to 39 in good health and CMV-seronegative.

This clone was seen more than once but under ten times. CDR3 sequence (DNA): TGTGCCAGTAGTCTCACCTGGACAGGGAACACTGAAGCTTTCTTT. Translation: CASSLTWTGNTEAFF. The gene calls are TRBV19 and TRBJ1-1; TRBD1 matches at 7 bases. Germline loops: CDR1 LNHDA, CDR2 SQIVND (reference sequence). Trimming took 5 bases from V and 1 from J; bases not matched to a gene: 7. The CDR3 covers 15 residues.

DNA for the CDR3: TGTGCCAGCAGTTTTCCCGCCGGTAGCGGTCAGCCCCAGCATTTT. Protein sequence: CASSFPAGSGQPQHF. The chain couples TRBV6-5 to TRBJ1-5; D not resolved. CDR3 length: 15 amino acids. Germline V gene data show CDR1 as MNHEY and CDR2 as SVGAGI. The V gene lost 4 bases and the J gene lost 6 bases, with 16 bases spanning the gap.

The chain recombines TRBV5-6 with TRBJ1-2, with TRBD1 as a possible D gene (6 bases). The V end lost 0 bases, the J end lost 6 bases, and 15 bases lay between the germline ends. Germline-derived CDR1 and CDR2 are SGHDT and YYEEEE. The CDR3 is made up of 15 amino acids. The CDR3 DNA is TGTGCCAGCAGCTTGGATTCAGGGGTTTTGCATGGCTACACCTTC. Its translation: CASSLDSGVLHGYTF.

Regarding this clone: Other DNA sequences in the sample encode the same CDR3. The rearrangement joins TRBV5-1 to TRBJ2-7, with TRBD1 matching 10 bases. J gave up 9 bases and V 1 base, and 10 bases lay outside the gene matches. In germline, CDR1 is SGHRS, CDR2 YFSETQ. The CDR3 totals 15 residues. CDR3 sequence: CASSLPGQGSEVQYF. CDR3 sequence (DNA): TGCGCCAGCAGCTTGCCGGGACAGGGGAGTGAGGTGCAGTACTTC.

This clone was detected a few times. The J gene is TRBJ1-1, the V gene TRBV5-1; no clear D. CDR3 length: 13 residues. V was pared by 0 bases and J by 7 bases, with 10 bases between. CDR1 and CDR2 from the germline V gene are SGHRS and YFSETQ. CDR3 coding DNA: TGCGCCAGCAGCTTGGGACGGCCAGGTGAAGCTTTCTTT. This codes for CASSLGRPGEAFF.

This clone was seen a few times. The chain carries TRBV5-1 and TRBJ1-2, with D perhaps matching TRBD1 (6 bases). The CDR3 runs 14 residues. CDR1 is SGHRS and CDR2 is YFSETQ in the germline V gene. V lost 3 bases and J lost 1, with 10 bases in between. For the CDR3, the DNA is TGCGCCAGCAGCTCTATACAGGGTAACTATGGCTACACCTTC. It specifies CASSSIQGNYGYTF. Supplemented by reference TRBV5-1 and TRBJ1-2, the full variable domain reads KAGVTQTPRYLIKTRGQQVTLSCSPISGHRSVSWYQQTPGQGLQFLFEYFSETQRNKGNFPGRFSGRQFSNSRSEMNVSTLELGDSALYLCASSSIQGNYGYTFGSGTRLTVV.

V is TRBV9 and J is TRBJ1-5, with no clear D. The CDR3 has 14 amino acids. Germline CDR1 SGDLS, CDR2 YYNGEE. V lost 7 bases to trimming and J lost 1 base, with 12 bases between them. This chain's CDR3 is CASSRTGSNQPQHF. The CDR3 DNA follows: TGTGCCAGCTCCCGGACGGGGAGCAATCAGCCCCAGCATTTT. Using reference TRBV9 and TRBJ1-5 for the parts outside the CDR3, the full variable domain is DSGVTQTPKHLITATGQRVTLRCSPRSGDLSVYWYQQSLDQGLQFLIQYYNGEERAKGNILERFSAQQFPDLHSELNLSSLELGDSALYFCASSRTGSNQPQHFGDGTRLSIL.

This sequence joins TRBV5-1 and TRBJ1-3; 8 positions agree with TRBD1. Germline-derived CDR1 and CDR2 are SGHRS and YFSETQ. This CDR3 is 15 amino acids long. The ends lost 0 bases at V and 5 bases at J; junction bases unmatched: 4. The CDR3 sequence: CASSLGAGGRNTIYF. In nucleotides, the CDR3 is TGCGCCAGCAGCTTGGGAGCAGGGGGCAGAAACACCATATATTTT.

CDR3 loop: CASSSPYTGELFF. In DNA, the CDR3 is TGTGCCAGTAGTAGTCCGTACACCGGGGAGCTGTTTTTT. The rearrangement links TRBV19 to TRBJ2-2; D remains unclear. The CDR3 loop spans 13 amino acids. Germline lookup yields CDR1 LNHDA and CDR2 SQIVND (reference sequence). Trimming pared 4 bases from V and 3 bases from J, leaving 6 bases between.

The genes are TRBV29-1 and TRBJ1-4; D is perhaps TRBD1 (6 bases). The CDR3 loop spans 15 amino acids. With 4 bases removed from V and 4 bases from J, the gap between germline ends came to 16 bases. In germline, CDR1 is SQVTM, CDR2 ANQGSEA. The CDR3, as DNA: TGCAGCGTTGCCGGACAGCGAGGGGGTAATGAAAAACTGTTTTTT. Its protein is CSVAGQRGGNEKLFF.

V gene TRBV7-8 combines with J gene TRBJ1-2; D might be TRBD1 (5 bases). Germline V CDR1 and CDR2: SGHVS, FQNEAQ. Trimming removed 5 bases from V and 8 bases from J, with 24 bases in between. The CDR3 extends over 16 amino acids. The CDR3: CASSHVSGLQAGGYTF. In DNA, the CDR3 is TGTGCCAGCAGCCACGTTTCCGGGCTACAGGCTGGCGGCTACACCTTC.

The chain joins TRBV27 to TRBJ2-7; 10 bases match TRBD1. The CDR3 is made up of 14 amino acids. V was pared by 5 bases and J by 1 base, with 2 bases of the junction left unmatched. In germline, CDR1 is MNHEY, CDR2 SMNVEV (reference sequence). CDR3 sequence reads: CASSRQGASYEQYF. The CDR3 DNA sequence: TGTGCCAGCAGTCGACAGGGGGCTTCCTACGAGCAGTACTTC.

The CDR3 sequence is CASSLESRSLGTQYF. The CDR3 DNA reads TGTGCCAGCAGCTTAGAATCTAGAAGTCTAGGGACCCAGTACTTC. This chain joins TRBV7-2 and TRBJ2-5, with D unclear. Deletions cut 1 base from V and 7 bases from J, with 16 bases between. Germline CDR1 SGHTA, CDR2 FQGNSA. The CDR3 runs to 15 residues.

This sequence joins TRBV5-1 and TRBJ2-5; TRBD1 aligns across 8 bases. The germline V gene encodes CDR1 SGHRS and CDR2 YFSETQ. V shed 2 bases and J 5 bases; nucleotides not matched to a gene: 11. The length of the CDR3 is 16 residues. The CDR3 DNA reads TGCGCCAGCAGCTTAAATCGACAGGGGAGTGCCGAGACCCAGTACTTC. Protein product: CASSLNRQGSAETQYF.

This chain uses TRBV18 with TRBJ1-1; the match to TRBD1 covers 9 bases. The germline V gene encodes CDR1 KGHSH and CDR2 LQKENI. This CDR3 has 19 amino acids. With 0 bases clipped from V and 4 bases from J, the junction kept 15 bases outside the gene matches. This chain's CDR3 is CASSPPVGTGKMVSTEAFF. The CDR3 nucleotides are TGTGCCAGCTCACCACCAGTCGGGACAGGGAAGATGGTTAGCACTGAAGCTTTCTTT. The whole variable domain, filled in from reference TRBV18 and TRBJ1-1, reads NAGVMQNPRHLVRRRGQEARLRCSPMKGHSHVYWYRQLPEEGLKFMVYLQKENIIDESGMPKERFSAEFPKEGPSILRIQQVVRGDSAAYFCASSPPVGTGKMVSTEAFFGQGTRLTVV.

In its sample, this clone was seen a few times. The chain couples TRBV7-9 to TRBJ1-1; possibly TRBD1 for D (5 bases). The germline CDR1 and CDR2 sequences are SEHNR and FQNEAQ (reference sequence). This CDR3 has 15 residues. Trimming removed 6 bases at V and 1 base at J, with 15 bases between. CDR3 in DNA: TGTGCCAGCAGTTGGGCCGGGGGGAGGAACACTGAAGCTTTCTTT. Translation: CASSWAGGRNTEAFF.

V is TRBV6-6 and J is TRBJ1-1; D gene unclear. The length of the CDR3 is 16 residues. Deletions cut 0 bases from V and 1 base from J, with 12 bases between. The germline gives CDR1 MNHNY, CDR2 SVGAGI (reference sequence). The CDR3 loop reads CASSYSYHTSNTEAFF. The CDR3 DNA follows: TGTGCCAGCAGTTACTCGTACCACACGTCGAACACTGAAGCTTTCTTT.

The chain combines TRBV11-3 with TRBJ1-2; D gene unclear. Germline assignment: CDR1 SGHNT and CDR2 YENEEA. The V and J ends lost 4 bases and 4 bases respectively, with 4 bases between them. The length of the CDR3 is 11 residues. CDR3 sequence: CASSYLYGYTF. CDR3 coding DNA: TGTGCCAGCAGCTATCTCTATGGCTACACCTTC.

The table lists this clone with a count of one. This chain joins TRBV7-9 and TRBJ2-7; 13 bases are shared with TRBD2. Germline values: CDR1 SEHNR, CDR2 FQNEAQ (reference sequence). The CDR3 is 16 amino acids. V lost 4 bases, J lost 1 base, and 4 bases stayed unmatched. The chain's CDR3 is CASSSGLAGPSYEQYF. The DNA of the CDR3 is TGTGCCAGCAGCTCGGGACTAGCGGGGCCTTCCTACGAGCAGTACTTC. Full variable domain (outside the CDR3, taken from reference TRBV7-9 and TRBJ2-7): DTGVSQNPRHKITKRGQNVTFRCDPISEHNRLYWYRQTLGQGPEFLTYFQNEAQLEKSRLLSDRFSAERPKGSFSTLEIQRTEQGDSAMYLCASSSGLAGPSYEQYFGPGTRLTVT.

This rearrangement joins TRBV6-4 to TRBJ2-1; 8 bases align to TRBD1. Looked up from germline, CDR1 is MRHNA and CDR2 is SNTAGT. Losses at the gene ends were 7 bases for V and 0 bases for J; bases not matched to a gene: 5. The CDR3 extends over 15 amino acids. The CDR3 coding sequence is TGTGCCAGCACCGAACAGGGGGGCTCCTACAATGAGCAGTTCTTC. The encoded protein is CASTEQGGSYNEQFF.

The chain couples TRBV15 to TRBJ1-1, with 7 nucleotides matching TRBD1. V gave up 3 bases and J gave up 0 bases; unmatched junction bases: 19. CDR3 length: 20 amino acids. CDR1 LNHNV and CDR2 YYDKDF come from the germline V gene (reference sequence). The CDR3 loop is CATSRDNRDRYNFLNTEAFF. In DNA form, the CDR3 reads TGTGCCACCAGCAGGGACAACCGGGACAGATACAATTTTTTGAACACTGAAGCTTTCTTT.

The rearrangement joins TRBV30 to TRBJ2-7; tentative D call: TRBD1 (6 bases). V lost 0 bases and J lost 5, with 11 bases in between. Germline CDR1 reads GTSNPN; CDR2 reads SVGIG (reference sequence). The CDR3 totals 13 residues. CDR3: CAWSVSGGDEQYF. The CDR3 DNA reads TGTGCCTGGAGTGTATCTGGGGGCGACGAGCAGTACTTC.

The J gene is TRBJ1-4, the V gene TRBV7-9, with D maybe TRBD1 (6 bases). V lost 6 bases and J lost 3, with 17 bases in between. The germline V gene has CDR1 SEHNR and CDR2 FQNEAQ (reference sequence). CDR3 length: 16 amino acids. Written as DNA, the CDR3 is TGTGCCAGCAGGAGAATGGGGGGGCAGGCTAATGAAAAACTGTTTTTT. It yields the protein CASRRMGGQANEKLFF.

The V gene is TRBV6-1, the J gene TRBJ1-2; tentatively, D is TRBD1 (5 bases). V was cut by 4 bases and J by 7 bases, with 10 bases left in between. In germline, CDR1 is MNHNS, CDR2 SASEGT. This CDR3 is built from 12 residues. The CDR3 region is CASSGAGLGYTF. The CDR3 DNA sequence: TGTGCCAGCAGTGGCGCAGGGCTTGGCTACACCTTC.

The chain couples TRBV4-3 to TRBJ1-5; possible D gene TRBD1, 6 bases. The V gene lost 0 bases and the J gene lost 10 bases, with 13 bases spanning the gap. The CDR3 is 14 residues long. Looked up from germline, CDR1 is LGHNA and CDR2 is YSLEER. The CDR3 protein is CASSQEGGAHPQHF. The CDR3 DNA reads TGCGCCAGCAGCCAAGAGGGGGGGGCTCACCCCCAGCATTTT.

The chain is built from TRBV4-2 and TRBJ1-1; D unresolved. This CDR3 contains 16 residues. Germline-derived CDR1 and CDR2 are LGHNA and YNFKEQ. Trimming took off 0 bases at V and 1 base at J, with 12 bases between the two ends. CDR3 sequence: CASSQENLAGNTEAFF. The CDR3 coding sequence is TGTGCCAGCAGCCAAGAGAACTTGGCGGGGAACACTGAAGCTTTCTTT.

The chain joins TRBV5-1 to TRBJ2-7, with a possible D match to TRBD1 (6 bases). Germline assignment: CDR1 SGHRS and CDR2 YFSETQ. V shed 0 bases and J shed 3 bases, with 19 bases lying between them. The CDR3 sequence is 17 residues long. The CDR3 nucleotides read TGCGCCAGCAGCTTGGAGGGTGGGACATCTCCCAACTACGAGCAGTACTTC. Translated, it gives CASSLEGGTSPNYEQYF.

The CDR3 reads CASSLAHSTDTQYF. The DNA for the CDR3 is TGTGCCAGCAGCTTAGCCCATAGCACAGATACGCAGTATTTT. The gene calls are TRBV7-8 and TRBJ2-3; no reliable D call. The germline V gene encodes CDR1 SGHVS and CDR2 FQNEAQ. Trimming stripped 0 bases from V and 0 bases from J, with 4 bases between. The CDR3 length is 14 residues.

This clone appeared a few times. The CDR3, as DNA: TGCAGCGTTACGACAGGGGGCTCCTACAATGAGCAGTTCTTC. It translates to CSVTTGGSYNEQFF. This chain joins TRBV29-1 and TRBJ2-1; 9 nucleotides agree with TRBD1. Germline trimming cut 5 bases from V and 0 bases from J; bases unmatched to any gene: 2. The CDR3 contains 14 residues. CDR1 and CDR2 from the germline V gene are SQVTM and ANQGSEA.

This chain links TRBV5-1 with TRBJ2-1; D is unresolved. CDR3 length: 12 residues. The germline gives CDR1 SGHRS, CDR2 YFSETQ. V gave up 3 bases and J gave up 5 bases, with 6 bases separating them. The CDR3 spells CASSSLDNEQFF. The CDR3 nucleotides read TGCGCCAGCAGCTCCCTAGACAATGAGCAGTTCTTC.

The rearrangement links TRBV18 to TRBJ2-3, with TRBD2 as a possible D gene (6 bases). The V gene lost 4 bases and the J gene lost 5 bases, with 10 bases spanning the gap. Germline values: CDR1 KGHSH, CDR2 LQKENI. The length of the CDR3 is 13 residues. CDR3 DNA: TGTGCCAGCTCACTGTGGGAGGAAGATACGCAGTATTTT. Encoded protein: CASSLWEEDTQYF.